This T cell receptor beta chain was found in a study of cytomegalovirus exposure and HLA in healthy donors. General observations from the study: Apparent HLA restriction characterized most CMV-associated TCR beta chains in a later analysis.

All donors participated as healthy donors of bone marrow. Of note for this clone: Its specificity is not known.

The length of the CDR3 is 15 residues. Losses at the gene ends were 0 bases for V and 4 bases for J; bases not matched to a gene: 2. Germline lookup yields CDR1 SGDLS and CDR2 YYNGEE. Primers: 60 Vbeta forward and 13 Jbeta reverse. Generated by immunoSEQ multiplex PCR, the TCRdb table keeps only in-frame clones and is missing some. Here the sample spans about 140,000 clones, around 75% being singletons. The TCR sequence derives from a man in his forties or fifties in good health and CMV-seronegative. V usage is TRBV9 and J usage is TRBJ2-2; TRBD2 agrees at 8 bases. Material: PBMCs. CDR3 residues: CASSVDGLATGELFF. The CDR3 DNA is TGTGCCAGCAGCGTAGATGGACTAGCCACCGGGGAGCTGTTTTTT.